Listed below are T cell receptor beta chains from one sample, sequenced in a study of regulatory T cells in long-lasting Graves disease. In TCRdb, the multiplex PCR reads were re-called with MiXCR into one record per CDR3 protein. The sample shows about 460,000 distinct CDR3 sequences, approximately 23% of them seen only once. The sample consisted of peripheral blood mononuclear cells (PBMCs), taken when the disease was refractory, from a patient treated with antithyroid drugs. Every receptor here comes from a female donor with Graves disease. The CDR3 runs from the conserved cysteine through the conserved F or W. The D gene is left open where the match is weak. Some rows mark clone size as missing; the rest say once, few, many or name a class of expanded clone.

TGTGCCAGCAGCCAAGACAGGGTAGTCGCTTATGGCTACACCTTC,CASSQDRVVAYGYTF,TRBV3-1,NA,TRBJ1-2,NA
TGTGCCAGCAAACAGGGGGCTGGAAACACCATATATTTT,CASKQGAGNTIYF,TRBV12-3/TRBV12-4,TRBD1,TRBJ1-3,many
TGCGCCAGCAGCGTGCAGGGGGACCCTACCGAGCAGTACTTC,CASSVQGDPTEQYF,TRBV5-1,TRBD1,TRBJ2-7,NA
TGCAGTGCTAGAGTAGAGTCTGGGGACACCATATATTTT,CSARVESGDTIYF,TRBV20-1,NA,TRBJ1-3,NA
TGTGCCAGCAGCGATGACAGGGGTCAAGAGCAGTACTTC,CASSDDRGQEQYF,TRBV7-2,TRBD1,TRBJ2-7,many
TGTGCCAGCAGAAAATCTGCTAGCGGGAGTTCCTACGAGCAGTACTTC,CASRKSASGSSYEQYF,TRBV2,TRBD2,TRBJ2-7,many
TGTGCCAGCAGCACCGGGACAGGGGATAGAGGCTACACCTTC,CASSTGTGDRGYTF,TRBV28,TRBD1,TRBJ1-2,NA
TGTGCCAGCAGTCCTCCGAATTCACCCCTCCACTTT,CASSPPNSPLHF,TRBV12-3/TRBV12-4,NA,TRBJ1-6,many
TGTGCCAGCAGTTCTTCCGACGGACTGACTGATAGGAGACCAGAGCAGTTCTTC,CASSSSDGLTDRRPEQFF,TRBV6-2/TRBV6-3,NA,TRBJ2-1,NA
TGTGCCAGCAAAGAGGGGGCAGCAACTAATGAAAAACTGTTTTTT,CASKEGAATNEKLFF,TRBV6-1,TRBD1,TRBJ1-4,few
TGTGCCAGCAGCCAAGATCTCTACTCGAACACTGAAGCTTTCTTT,CASSQDLYSNTEAFF,TRBV14,NA,TRBJ1-1,NA
TGTGCCACCAGCAGAGGACTCATGAACACTGAAGCTTTCTTT,CATSRGLMNTEAFF,TRBV15,NA,TRBJ1-1,many
TGTGCCAGCAGCTTCGGTGGGGCAGGTAGCAATCAGCCCCAGCATTTT,CASSFGGAGSNQPQHF,TRBV13,NA,TRBJ1-5,NA
TGCAGTGCTGTTCTAGCGGGAGTTGGCCCAGATACGCAGTATTTT,CSAVLAGVGPDTQYF,TRBV20-1,TRBD2,TRBJ2-3,NA
TGTGCCAGCAGGAAACCCGGGACTAGCTACGAGCAGTACTTC,CASRKPGTSYEQYF,TRBV6-1,TRBD2,TRBJ2-7,few
TGCGCCAGCAGCTTGGCTGGTACTAGCAATCAGCCCCAGCATTTT,CASSLAGTSNQPQHF,TRBV5-1,NA,TRBJ1-5,NA
TGTGCCAGCAGCCCGACAGGGGGCGTTTCGTTGTTTTTT,CASSPTGGVSLFF,TRBV12-3/TRBV12-4,TRBD1,TRBJ2-2,few
TGTGCCAGCAGTGAATATCCCGGCGGGAGCACAGATACGCAGTATTTT,CASSEYPGGSTDTQYF,TRBV12-3/TRBV12-4,NA,TRBJ2-3,NA
TGCAGTGCTAGGGGGAGTAGGATAAACAATGAGCAGTTCTTC,CSARGSRINNEQFF,TRBV20-1,NA,TRBJ2-1,NA
TGTGCCAGCAGTTCCGGGACAGGGTATTCACCCCTCCACTTT,CASSSGTGYSPLHF,TRBV6-8,TRBD1,TRBJ1-6,many
TGTGCCAGCAGGAGGGAAGGGGGCGGTGGCTACACCTTC,CASRREGGGGYTF,TRBV2,TRBD1,TRBJ1-2,many
TGTGCCACCAGCAGAGATCTTTATAACTATGGCTACACCTTC,CATSRDLYNYGYTF,TRBV15,NA,TRBJ1-2,many
TGCGCCAGCAGCCCTGGGACCCCCCGGGCCACTGAAGCTTTCTTT,CASSPGTPRATEAFF,TRBV5-1,NA,TRBJ1-1,NA
TGTGCCAGCAGTACCATGACTAGCGGGAGATTGGACGAGCAGTACTTC,CASSTMTSGRLDEQYF,TRBV28,TRBD2,TRBJ2-7,many
TGTGCCAGCAGTGGATTGGTCGGCAATCAGCCCCAGCATTTT,CASSGLVGNQPQHF,TRBV6-1,NA,TRBJ1-5,many
TGTGCCTGCAGATACGGGGGCACAGATACGCAGTATTTT,CACRYGGTDTQYF,TRBV30,NA,TRBJ2-3,NA
TGTGCCAGCACCACCCAGGGGGTTGGCTACACCTTC,CASTTQGVGYTF,TRBV6-1,TRBD1,TRBJ1-2,many
TGTGCCGCTAAACGTGGAGCTGAAGCTTTCTTT,CAAKRGAEAFF,TRBV27,NA,TRBJ1-1,many